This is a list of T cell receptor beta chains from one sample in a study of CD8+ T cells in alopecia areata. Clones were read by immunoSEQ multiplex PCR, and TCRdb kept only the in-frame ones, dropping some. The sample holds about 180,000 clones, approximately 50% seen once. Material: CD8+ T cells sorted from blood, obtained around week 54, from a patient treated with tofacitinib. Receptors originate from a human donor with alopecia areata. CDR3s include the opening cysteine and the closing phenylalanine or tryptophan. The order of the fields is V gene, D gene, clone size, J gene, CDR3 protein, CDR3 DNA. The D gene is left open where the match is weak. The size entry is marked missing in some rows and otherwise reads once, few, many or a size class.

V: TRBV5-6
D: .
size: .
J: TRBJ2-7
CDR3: CASSPQGRPPTYEQYF
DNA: TGTGCCAGCAGTCCCCAGGGCAGGCCTCCAACCTACGAGCAGTACTTC

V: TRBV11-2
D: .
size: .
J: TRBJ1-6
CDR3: CASSSMGTNSPLHF
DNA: TGTGCCAGCAGCTCGATGGGGACTAATTCACCCCTCCACTTT

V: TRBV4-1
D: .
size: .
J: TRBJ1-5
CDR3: CASSQDRSGFQPQHF
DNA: TGCGCCAGCAGCCAAGATCGTTCAGGGTTTCAGCCCCAGCATTTT

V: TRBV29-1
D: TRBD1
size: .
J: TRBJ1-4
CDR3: CSGADRGRSEKLFF
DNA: TGCAGCGGTGCTGACAGGGGGCGTAGTGAAAAACTGTTTTTT

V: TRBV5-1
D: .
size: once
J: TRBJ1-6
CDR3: CASSLDPDQALHF
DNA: TGCGCCAGCAGCTTGGATCCCGATCAGGCCCTCCACTTT

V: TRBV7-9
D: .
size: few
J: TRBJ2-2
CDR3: CASSWIRAENTGELFF
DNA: TGTGCCAGCAGCTGGATTAGAGCGGAGAACACCGGGGAGCTGTTTTTT

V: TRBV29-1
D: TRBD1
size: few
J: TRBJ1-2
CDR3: CSVGAGQGALGYTF
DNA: TGCAGCGTTGGGGCTGGACAGGGGGCTCTAGGCTACACCTTC

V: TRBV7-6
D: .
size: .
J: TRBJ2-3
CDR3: CASSLGVTDTQYF
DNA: TGTGCCAGCAGCTTAGGCGTTACAGATACGCAGTATTTT

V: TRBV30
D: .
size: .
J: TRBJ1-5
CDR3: CAWSDGNQPQHF
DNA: TGTGCCTGGAGTGACGGGAATCAGCCCCAGCATTTT

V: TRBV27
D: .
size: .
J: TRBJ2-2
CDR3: CASSPSRRGELFF
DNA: TGTGCCAGCAGTCCCAGTCGCCGCGGGGAGCTGTTTTTT

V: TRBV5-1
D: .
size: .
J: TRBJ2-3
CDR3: CASSPLDTDTQYF
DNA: TGCGCCAGCAGCCCTCTAGACACAGATACGCAGTATTTT

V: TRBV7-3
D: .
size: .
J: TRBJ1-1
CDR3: CASSLMQGTEAFF
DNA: TGTGCCAGCAGCTTAATGCAGGGAACTGAAGCTTTCTTT

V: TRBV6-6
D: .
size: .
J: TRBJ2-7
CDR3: CASSELVEQYF
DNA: TGTGCCAGCAGTGAACTAGTCGAGCAGTACTTC

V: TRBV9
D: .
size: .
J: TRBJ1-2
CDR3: CASSVEGIYGYTF
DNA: TGTGCCAGCAGCGTAGAAGGGATCTATGGCTACACCTTC

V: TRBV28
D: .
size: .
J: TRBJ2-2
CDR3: CATTREALNTGELFF
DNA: TGTGCCACCACCCGGGAAGCCTTGAACACCGGGGAGCTGTTTTTT

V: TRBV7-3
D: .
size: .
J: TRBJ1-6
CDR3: CAISLSADPSSPLHF
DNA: TGTGCCATCAGCTTATCTGCAGACCCGAGTTCACCCCTCCACTTT

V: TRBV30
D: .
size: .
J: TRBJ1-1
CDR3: CAWSVLQGESEAFF
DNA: TGTGCCTGGAGTGTACTCCAGGGCGAGAGTGAAGCTTTCTTT

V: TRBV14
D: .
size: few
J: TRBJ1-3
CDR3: CASSRGTANSGNTIYF
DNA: TGTGCCAGCAGCCGAGGGACGGCAAACTCTGGAAACACCATATATTTT

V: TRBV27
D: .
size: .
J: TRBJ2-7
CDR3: CASSLGGSSYEQYF
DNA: TGTGCCAGCAGTTTAGGAGGGAGCTCCTACGAGCAGTACTTC

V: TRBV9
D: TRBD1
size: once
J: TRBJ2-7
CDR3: CASSPRQGHEQYF
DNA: TGTGCCAGCAGCCCTCGACAGGGCCACGAGCAGTACTTC

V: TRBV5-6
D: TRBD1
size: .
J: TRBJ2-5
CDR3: CASSLEADRGLRTQYF
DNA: TGTGCCAGCAGCTTGGAAGCTGACAGGGGGCTTCGGACCCAGTACTTC

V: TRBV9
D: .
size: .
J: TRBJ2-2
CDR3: CASSPRENTGELFF
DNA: TGTGCCAGCAGCCCCCGGGAGAACACCGGGGAGCTGTTTTTT

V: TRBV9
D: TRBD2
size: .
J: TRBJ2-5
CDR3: CASSVVNETSGGPRCETQYF
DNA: TGTGCCAGCAGCGTAGTGAATGAAACTAGCGGGGGGCCTCGTTGCGAGACCCAGTACTTC

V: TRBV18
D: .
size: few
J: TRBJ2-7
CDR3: CASSDLRGKGVEQYF
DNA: TGTGCCAGCTCAGACCTCCGAGGTAAGGGTGTCGAGCAGTACTTC

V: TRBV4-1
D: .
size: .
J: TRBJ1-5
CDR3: CASSHRPESNQPQHF
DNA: TGCGCCAGCAGCCACCGTCCCGAGAGCAATCAGCCCCAGCATTTT

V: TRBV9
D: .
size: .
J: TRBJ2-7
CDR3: CASSVGYEQYF
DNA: TGTGCCAGCAGCGTAGGCTACGAGCAGTACTTC

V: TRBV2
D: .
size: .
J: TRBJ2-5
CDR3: CASRAVGEETQYF
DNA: TGTGCCAGCAGGGCCGTAGGGGAAGAGACCCAGTACTTC

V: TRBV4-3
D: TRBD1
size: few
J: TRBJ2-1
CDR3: CASSQVLGTANEQFF
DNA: TGCGCCAGCAGCCAGGTCTTAGGGACAGCCAATGAGCAGTTCTTC

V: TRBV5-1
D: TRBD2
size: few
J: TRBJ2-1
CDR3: CASSQLRGLAGGREQFF
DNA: TGCGCCAGCAGTCAATTGAGGGGACTAGCGGGGGGTCGTGAGCAGTTCTTC

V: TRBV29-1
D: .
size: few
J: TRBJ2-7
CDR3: CSVVSSASSYEQYF
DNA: TGCAGCGTTGTTTCGTCAGCTAGCTCCTACGAGCAGTACTTC

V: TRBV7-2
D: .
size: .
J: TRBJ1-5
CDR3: CASGDQPQHF
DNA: TGTGCCAGTGGGGATCAGCCCCAGCATTTT

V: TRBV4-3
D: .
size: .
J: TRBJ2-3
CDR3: CASSGSAEDTQYF
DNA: TGCGCCAGCAGCGGTAGCGCCGAAGATACGCAGTATTTT

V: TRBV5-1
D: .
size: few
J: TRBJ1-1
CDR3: CASSFFDFGQEAFF
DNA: TGCGCCAGCAGCTTTTTCGATTTCGGACAGGAAGCTTTCTTT

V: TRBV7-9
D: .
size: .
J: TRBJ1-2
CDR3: CASSFLDNYGYTF
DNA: TGTGCCAGCAGCTTTCTCGATAACTATGGCTACACCTTC

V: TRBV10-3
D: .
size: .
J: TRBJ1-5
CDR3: CAISEDSVGFGNQPQHF
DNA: TGTGCCATCAGTGAAGATTCGGTGGGGTTCGGCAATCAGCCCCAGCATTTT

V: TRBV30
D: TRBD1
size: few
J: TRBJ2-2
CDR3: CAWSRGTGTGELFF
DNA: TGTGCCTGGAGTCGCGGGACAGGTACCGGGGAGCTGTTTTTT

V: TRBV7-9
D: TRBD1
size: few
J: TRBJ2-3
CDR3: CASSPQPGQGFTDTQYF
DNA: TGTGCCAGCAGCCCCCAACCGGGACAGGGGTTCACAGATACGCAGTATTTT

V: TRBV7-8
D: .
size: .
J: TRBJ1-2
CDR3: CASSLVGDWNYGYTF
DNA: TGTGCCAGCAGCTTAGTAGGGGATTGGAATTATGGCTACACCTTC

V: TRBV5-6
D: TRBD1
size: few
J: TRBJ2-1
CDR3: CASSFTGTGGDEQFF
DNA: TGTGCCAGCAGCTTTACCGGGACAGGGGGCGATGAGCAGTTCTTC

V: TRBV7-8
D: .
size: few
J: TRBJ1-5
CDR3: CASSLGLGDQPQHF
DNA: TGTGCCAGCAGCTTAGGACTCGGAGATCAGCCCCAGCATTTT

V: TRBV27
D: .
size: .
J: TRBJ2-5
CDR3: CASSPTFGYQETQYF
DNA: TGTGCCAGCAGTCCAACTTTTGGGTACCAAGAGACCCAGTACTTC

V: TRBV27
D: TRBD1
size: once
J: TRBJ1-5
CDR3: CASSLRDSRNQPQHF
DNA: TGTGCCAGCAGTTTGAGGGACAGCCGCAATCAGCCCCAGCATTTT

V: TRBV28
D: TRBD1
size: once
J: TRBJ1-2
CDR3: CASSSMGQEDGYTF
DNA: TGTGCCAGCAGTTCAATGGGACAGGAGGATGGCTACACCTTC

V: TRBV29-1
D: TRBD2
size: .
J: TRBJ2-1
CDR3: CSVPAGGGEQFF
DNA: TGCAGCGTTCCAGCGGGAGGCGGTGAGCAGTTCTTC

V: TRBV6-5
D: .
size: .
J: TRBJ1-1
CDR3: CASSYRASRMNTEAFF
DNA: TGTGCCAGCAGTTACAGGGCTTCCCGCATGAACACTGAAGCTTTCTTT

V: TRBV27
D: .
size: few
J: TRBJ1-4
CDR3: CASSPGDANEKLFF
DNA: TGTGCCAGCAGTCCTGGCGACGCTAATGAAAAACTGTTTTTT

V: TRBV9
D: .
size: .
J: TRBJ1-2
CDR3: CASSVNPSSPVYGYTF
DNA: TGTGCCAGCAGCGTAAACCCCTCCAGCCCCGTCTATGGCTACACCTTC

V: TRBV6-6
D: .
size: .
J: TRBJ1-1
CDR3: CASISGRGDTEAFF
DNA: TGTGCCAGCATCTCAGGGAGGGGAGACACTGAAGCTTTCTTT

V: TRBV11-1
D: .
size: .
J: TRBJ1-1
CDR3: CASSSARRSTEAFF
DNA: TGTGCCAGCAGCTCCGCTCGTCGGAGCACTGAAGCTTTCTTT

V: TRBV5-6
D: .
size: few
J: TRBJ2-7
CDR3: CASSLQGGHEQYF
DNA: TGTGCCAGCAGCTTGCAGGGAGGACACGAGCAGTACTTC

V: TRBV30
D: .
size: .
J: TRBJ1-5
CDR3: CAWSEGGNQPQHF
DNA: TGTGCCTGGAGTGAAGGGGGCAATCAGCCCCAGCATTTT

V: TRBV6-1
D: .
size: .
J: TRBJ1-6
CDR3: CASLWSTNSPLHF
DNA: TGTGCCAGCCTGTGGTCGACTAATTCACCCCTCCACTTT

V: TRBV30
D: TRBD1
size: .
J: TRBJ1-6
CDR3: CAWGTGNSPLHF
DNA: TGTGCCTGGGGGACAGGGAATTCACCCCTCCACTTT

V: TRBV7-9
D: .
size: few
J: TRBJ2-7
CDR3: CASSSARQVYEQYF
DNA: TGTGCCAGCAGCTCCGCAAGACAGGTCTACGAGCAGTACTTC